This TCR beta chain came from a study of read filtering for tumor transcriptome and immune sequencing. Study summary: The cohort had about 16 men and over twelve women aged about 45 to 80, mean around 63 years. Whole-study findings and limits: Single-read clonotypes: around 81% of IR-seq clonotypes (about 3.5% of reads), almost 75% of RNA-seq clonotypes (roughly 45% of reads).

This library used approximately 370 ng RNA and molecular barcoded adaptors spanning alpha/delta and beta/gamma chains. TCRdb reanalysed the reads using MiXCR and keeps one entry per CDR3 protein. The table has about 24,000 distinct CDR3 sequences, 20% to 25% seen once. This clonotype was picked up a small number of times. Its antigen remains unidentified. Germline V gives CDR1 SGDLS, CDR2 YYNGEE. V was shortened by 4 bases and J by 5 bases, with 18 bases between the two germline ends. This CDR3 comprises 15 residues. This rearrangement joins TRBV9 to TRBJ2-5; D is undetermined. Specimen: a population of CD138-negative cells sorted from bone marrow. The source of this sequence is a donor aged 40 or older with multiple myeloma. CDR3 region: CASSQRRLPGETQYF. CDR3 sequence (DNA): TGTGCCAGCAGCCAGCGACGTTTACCCGGGGAGACCCAGTACTTC.